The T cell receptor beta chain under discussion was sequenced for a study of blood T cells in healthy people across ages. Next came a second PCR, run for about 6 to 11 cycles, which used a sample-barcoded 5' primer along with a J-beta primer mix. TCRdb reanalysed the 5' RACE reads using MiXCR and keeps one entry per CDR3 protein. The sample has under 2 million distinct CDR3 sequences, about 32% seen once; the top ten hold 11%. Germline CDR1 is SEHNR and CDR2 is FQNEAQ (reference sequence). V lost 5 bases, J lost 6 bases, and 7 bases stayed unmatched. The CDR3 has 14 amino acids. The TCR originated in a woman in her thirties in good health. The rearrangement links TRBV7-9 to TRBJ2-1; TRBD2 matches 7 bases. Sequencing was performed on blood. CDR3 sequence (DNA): TGTGCCAGCAGCGGGGCCACGGGGGGCAATGAGCAGTTCTTC. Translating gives CASSGATGGNEQFF.